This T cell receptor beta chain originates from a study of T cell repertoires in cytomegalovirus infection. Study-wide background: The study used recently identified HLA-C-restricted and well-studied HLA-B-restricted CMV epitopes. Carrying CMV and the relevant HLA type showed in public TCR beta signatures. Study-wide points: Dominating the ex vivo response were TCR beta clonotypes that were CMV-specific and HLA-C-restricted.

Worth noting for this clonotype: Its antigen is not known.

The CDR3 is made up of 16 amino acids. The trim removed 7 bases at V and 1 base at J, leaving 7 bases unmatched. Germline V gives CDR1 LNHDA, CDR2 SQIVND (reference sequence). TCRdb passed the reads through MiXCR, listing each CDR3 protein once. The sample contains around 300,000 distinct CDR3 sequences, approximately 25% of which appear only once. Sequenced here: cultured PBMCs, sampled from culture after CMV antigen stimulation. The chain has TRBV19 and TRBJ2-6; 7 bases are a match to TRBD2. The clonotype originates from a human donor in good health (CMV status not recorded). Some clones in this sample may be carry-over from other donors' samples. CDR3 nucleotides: TGTGCCAGTAAGCGGGACCGAGGATCTGGGGCCAACGTCCTGACTTTC. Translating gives CASKRDRGSGANVLTF. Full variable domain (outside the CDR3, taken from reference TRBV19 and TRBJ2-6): DGGITQSPKYLFRKEGQNVTLSCEQNLNHDAMYWYRQDPGQGLRLIYYSQIVNDFQKGDIAEGYSVSREKKESFPLTVTSAQKNPTAFYLCASKRDRGSGANVLTFGAGSRLTVL.